Listed below are T cell receptor beta chains from one sample, sequenced in a study of blood T cells in healthy people across ages. Via MiXCR, TCRdb re-called the 5' RACE reads, giving one row per CDR3 protein. Here the sample spans about 680,000 distinct CDR3 sequences, around 45% being singletons. The sequencing input was blood. The origin of the receptors is a woman in her sixties in good health. CDR3s include the opening cysteine and the closing phenylalanine or tryptophan. D genes are given only for firm matches. Size is omitted from some rows. Given values are once, few, many or a class for expanded clones.

v_gene: TRBV7-9
d_gene: TRBD1
abundance: -
j_gene: TRBJ1-2
CDR3nt: TGTGCCAGCAGCACACAGGGAGGGGGCAACTATGGCTACACCTTC
CDR3aa: CASSTQGGGNYGYTF

v_gene: TRBV25-1
d_gene: -
abundance: -
j_gene: TRBJ2-3
CDR3nt: TGTGCCAGCAGTGAGTCGGGGAGGACAAACACAGATACGCAGTATTTT
CDR3aa: CASSESGRTNTDTQYF

v_gene: TRBV7-2
d_gene: -
abundance: -
j_gene: TRBJ1-6
CDR3nt: TGTGCCAGCAAGGCAGGGAACAATAATTCACCCCTCCACTTT
CDR3aa: CASKAGNNNSPLHF

v_gene: TRBV2
d_gene: -
abundance: few
j_gene: TRBJ2-7
CDR3nt: TGTGCCAGCAGTGAATTTATTGGGCCCTACGAGCAGTACTTC
CDR3aa: CASSEFIGPYEQYF

v_gene: TRBV15
d_gene: -
abundance: few
j_gene: TRBJ1-6
CDR3nt: TGTGCCACCAGCAGAGATCAAAACTGGGGGAGACCCTGGTCACCCCTCCACTTT
CDR3aa: CATSRDQNWGRPWSPLHF

v_gene: TRBV10-3
d_gene: -
abundance: few
j_gene: TRBJ1-2
CDR3nt: TGTGCCATCAGTGGACAGCCCACCTATGGCTACACCTTC
CDR3aa: CAISGQPTYGYTF

v_gene: TRBV18
d_gene: -
abundance: -
j_gene: TRBJ1-5
CDR3nt: TGTGCCAGCTCAGACGGGACGTATAGCAATCAGCCCCAGCATTTT
CDR3aa: CASSDGTYSNQPQHF

v_gene: TRBV6-2/TRBV6-3
d_gene: TRBD1
abundance: -
j_gene: TRBJ2-5
CDR3nt: TGTGCCAGCAGGCTCACAGGGGGCGCGAAGACCCAGTACTTC
CDR3aa: CASRLTGGAKTQYF

v_gene: TRBV7-2
d_gene: -
abundance: -
j_gene: TRBJ1-5
CDR3nt: TGTGCCAGCAATTATTCGCCTAGCAATCAGCCCCAGCATTTT
CDR3aa: CASNYSPSNQPQHF

v_gene: TRBV5-1
d_gene: TRBD2
abundance: few
j_gene: TRBJ2-1
CDR3nt: TGCGCCAGCAGCTTGGAGCGGGAGAGTTCCTACAATGAGCAGTTCTTC
CDR3aa: CASSLERESSYNEQFF

v_gene: TRBV12-3/TRBV12-4
d_gene: TRBD1
abundance: -
j_gene: TRBJ1-1
CDR3nt: TGTGCCAGCAAACCGGGACAGCAAAACACTGAAGCTTTCTTT
CDR3aa: CASKPGQQNTEAFF

v_gene: TRBV7-9
d_gene: TRBD1
abundance: few
j_gene: TRBJ2-7
CDR3nt: TGTGCCAGCAGCTCGACCCTTAAAACCGACAGGGGGCTTGGCGAGCAGTACTTC
CDR3aa: CASSSTLKTDRGLGEQYF

v_gene: TRBV24-1
d_gene: -
abundance: -
j_gene: TRBJ2-3
CDR3nt: TGTGCCACCAGTGACTACAGGTCTAGCACAGATACGCAGTATTTT
CDR3aa: CATSDYRSSTDTQYF

v_gene: TRBV14
d_gene: -
abundance: -
j_gene: TRBJ1-6
CDR3nt: TGTGCCAGCAGCCAGGCAGAAGGCTCACCCCTCCACTTT
CDR3aa: CASSQAEGSPLHF

v_gene: TRBV20-1
d_gene: -
abundance: -
j_gene: TRBJ2-4
CDR3nt: TGCAGTGCGCCGGGCAGGTTTCTAGCCAAAAACATTCAGTACTTC
CDR3aa: CSAPGRFLAKNIQYF

v_gene: TRBV2
d_gene: TRBD2
abundance: -
j_gene: TRBJ2-7
CDR3nt: TGTGCCAGCAGTGAAGGGGGCGGGAGCACTTACGAGCAGTACTTC
CDR3aa: CASSEGGGSTYEQYF

v_gene: TRBV9
d_gene: -
abundance: few
j_gene: TRBJ2-5
CDR3nt: TGTGCCAGCAGCGTAGGACTAGAAGAGACCCAGTACTTC
CDR3aa: CASSVGLEETQYF

v_gene: TRBV25-1
d_gene: -
abundance: -
j_gene: TRBJ1-1
CDR3nt: TGTGCCAGCAGTGTGGCCGGTGAAGCTTTCTTT
CDR3aa: CASSVAGEAFF

v_gene: TRBV11-3
d_gene: TRBD1
abundance: -
j_gene: TRBJ2-3
CDR3nt: TGTGCCAGCAGCTCCGAGGGGACAGGGGACCCAGATACGCAGTATTTT
CDR3aa: CASSSEGTGDPDTQYF

v_gene: TRBV2
d_gene: TRBD2
abundance: -
j_gene: TRBJ2-1
CDR3nt: TGTGCCCGCAGTGAGAGGTTAGAGACTAGCGGCTACAATGAGCAGTTCTTC
CDR3aa: CARSERLETSGYNEQFF

v_gene: TRBV4-3
d_gene: -
abundance: few
j_gene: TRBJ2-2
CDR3nt: TGCGCCAGCAGCCAAGGAAGAGTGAGCGTCACCGGGGAGCTGTTTTTT
CDR3aa: CASSQGRVSVTGELFF

v_gene: TRBV3-1
d_gene: TRBD2
abundance: few
j_gene: TRBJ2-1
CDR3nt: TGTGCCAGCAGCCGGACTAGTAGGGGTGAGCAGTTCTTC
CDR3aa: CASSRTSRGEQFF

v_gene: TRBV6-6
d_gene: -
abundance: -
j_gene: TRBJ1-2
CDR3nt: TGTGCCAGCAGTGTTTCAAGTAACTATGGCTACACCTTC
CDR3aa: CASSVSSNYGYTF

v_gene: TRBV28
d_gene: TRBD2
abundance: -
j_gene: TRBJ2-1
CDR3nt: TGTGCCAGCAGTTTCGCGGGACTAGACCATTATGAGCAGTTCTTC
CDR3aa: CASSFAGLDHYEQFF

v_gene: TRBV2
d_gene: TRBD2
abundance: -
j_gene: TRBJ2-7
CDR3nt: TGTGCCAGCAGTGCGGTTGAGCTAGCGGGAGAGCAGTACTTC
CDR3aa: CASSAVELAGEQYF

v_gene: TRBV14
d_gene: -
abundance: -
j_gene: TRBJ2-3
CDR3nt: TGTGCCACCTTTCCAGATACGCAGTATTTT
CDR3aa: CATFPDTQYF

v_gene: TRBV7-3
d_gene: TRBD2
abundance: few
j_gene: TRBJ2-3
CDR3nt: TGTGCCAGCAGCTTAACGCTAGCGGGAGGCATAGATACGCAGTATTTT
CDR3aa: CASSLTLAGGIDTQYF

v_gene: TRBV9
d_gene: -
abundance: -
j_gene: TRBJ2-5
CDR3nt: TGTGCCAGCAGCGTTGGGGGGCACCACATTCAAGAGACCCAGTACTTC
CDR3aa: CASSVGGHHIQETQYF

v_gene: TRBV29-1
d_gene: -
abundance: few
j_gene: TRBJ2-1
CDR3nt: TGCAGTGCCCTTTCCGGGAGCTGGGACAATGAGCAGTTCTTC
CDR3aa: CSALSGSWDNEQFF

v_gene: TRBV18
d_gene: TRBD1
abundance: -
j_gene: TRBJ1-1
CDR3nt: TGTGCCAGCTCCACCGACAGGGGGCTGGGCACTGAAGCTTTCTTT
CDR3aa: CASSTDRGLGTEAFF

v_gene: TRBV7-9
d_gene: TRBD1
abundance: -
j_gene: TRBJ1-4
CDR3nt: TGTGCCAGCAGCTTAGGAGGGACAGGGAATGAAAAACTGTTTTTT
CDR3aa: CASSLGGTGNEKLFF

v_gene: TRBV20-1
d_gene: TRBD1
abundance: -
j_gene: TRBJ1-5
CDR3nt: TGCAGTGCAAGGAGGACAGGGCAAGGTCAGCCCCAGCATTTT
CDR3aa: CSARRTGQGQPQHF

v_gene: TRBV6-6
d_gene: TRBD1
abundance: -
j_gene: TRBJ2-6
CDR3nt: TGTGCCAGCAGGGACAGGGGGATCGTTAATGGGGCCAACGTCCTGACTTTC
CDR3aa: CASRDRGIVNGANVLTF

v_gene: TRBV20-1
d_gene: -
abundance: -
j_gene: TRBJ1-2
CDR3nt: TGCAGTGCACACAGGAGGGCTACGGATGGCTACACCTTC
CDR3aa: CSAHRRATDGYTF

v_gene: TRBV29-1
d_gene: -
abundance: few
j_gene: TRBJ2-5
CDR3nt: TGCAGCGTTGTGGGAGGTTTCAAAGAGACCCAGTACTTC
CDR3aa: CSVVGGFKETQYF

v_gene: TRBV7-2
d_gene: -
abundance: -
j_gene: TRBJ2-2
CDR3nt: TGTGCCAGCAGCTGGGGAGGATTCGGGGAGCTGTTTTTT
CDR3aa: CASSWGGFGELFF

v_gene: TRBV7-9
d_gene: TRBD1
abundance: -
j_gene: TRBJ1-2
CDR3nt: TGTGCCAGCAGCTCGCGGACAGGGGTCTATGGCTACACCTTC
CDR3aa: CASSSRTGVYGYTF

v_gene: TRBV7-3
d_gene: -
abundance: once
j_gene: TRBJ2-5
CDR3nt: TGTGCCAGCAGCTTTAACGGAAGGTACCAAGAGGCCCAGTACTTC
CDR3aa: CASSFNGRYQEAQYF

v_gene: TRBV4-2
d_gene: TRBD1
abundance: -
j_gene: TRBJ1-4
CDR3nt: TGTGCCAGCAGCCGCGGACAGGGAAGGACTAATGAAAAACTGTTTTTT
CDR3aa: CASSRGQGRTNEKLFF

v_gene: TRBV7-3
d_gene: -
abundance: -
j_gene: TRBJ2-1
CDR3nt: TGTGCCAGCAGCTTAACAGGGTCATCGGTCAATGAGCAGTTCTTC
CDR3aa: CASSLTGSSVNEQFF

v_gene: TRBV6-2/TRBV6-3
d_gene: -
abundance: -
j_gene: TRBJ2-5
CDR3nt: TGTGCCAGCAGTTACCTGACTACCGGGGGGACCCAGTACTTC
CDR3aa: CASSYLTTGGTQYF

v_gene: TRBV6-2/TRBV6-3
d_gene: TRBD1
abundance: few
j_gene: TRBJ1-6
CDR3nt: TGTGCCAGCAGTTACCCAGGGGGCGATTCACCCCTCCACTTT
CDR3aa: CASSYPGGDSPLHF

v_gene: TRBV27
d_gene: TRBD1
abundance: -
j_gene: TRBJ1-1
CDR3nt: TGTGCCAGCCGGGACCGGACAGGAGTGGCGAACACTGAAGCTTTCTTT
CDR3aa: CASRDRTGVANTEAFF

v_gene: TRBV6-2/TRBV6-3
d_gene: TRBD1
abundance: few
j_gene: TRBJ1-6
CDR3nt: TGTGCCAGCAGCCCGACAGGGGTCGGATCACCCCTCCACTTT
CDR3aa: CASSPTGVGSPLHF

v_gene: TRBV27
d_gene: -
abundance: -
j_gene: TRBJ2-7
CDR3nt: TGTGCCAGCAGTTTATATGAAGGGTCTTACTCCTACGAGCAGTACTTC
CDR3aa: CASSLYEGSYSYEQYF

v_gene: TRBV7-9
d_gene: -
abundance: -
j_gene: TRBJ2-7
CDR3nt: TGTGCCAGCAGCTTAGCCGACAGGCAAACCTACGAGCAGTACTTC
CDR3aa: CASSLADRQTYEQYF